Following are 10 T cell receptor beta chains from one sample sequenced in a study of T cells in Graves' hyperthyroidism and ophthalmopathy. RNA transcripts provided the source from which TCR beta CDR3 regions were amplified. Carried out on the TCR CDR3, a first-round RT-PCR used the HTBI primer set. TCRdb analysed the multiplex PCR reads with MiXCR anew, one entry per CDR3 protein. The table lists more than 150,000 distinct CDR3 sequences, approximately 15% of them singletons. Input material: blood. These TCRs come from a woman aged 50 to 60 with Graves' hyperthyroidism.

This clonotype was found many times. V and J are TRBV7-8 and TRBJ2-1; D might be TRBD1 (7 bases). Deletions cut 5 bases from V and 8 bases from J, with 25 bases between. Per the germline V gene, CDR1 is SGHVS and CDR2 is FQNEAQ. The CDR3 runs to 17 residues. CDR3 loop: CASSADYSGQRVDEQFF. CDR3 coding DNA: TGTGCCAGCAGCGCGGACTACTCGGGACAGAGGGTAGATGAGCAGTTCTTC.

The table lists this clonotype with many counts. This chain joins TRBV2 and TRBJ1-2, with 10 nucleotides matching TRBD1. The CDR3 runs 14 residues. Germline CDR1 reads SNHLY; CDR2 reads FYNNEI. The J segment lost 8 bases and the V segment lost 6 bases, leaving 9 bases of the junction unmatched. The CDR3 region is CASRADGQGDGYTF. Here the CDR3 DNA reads TGTGCCAGCAGGGCTGACGGACAGGGGGACGGCTACACCTTC.

V is TRBV5-1 and J is TRBJ1-2; tentatively, D is TRBD1 (6 bases). The V and J ends lost 0 bases and 0 bases respectively, with 15 bases between them. The V gene's germline CDR1 is SGHRS and CDR2 YFSETQ. The CDR3 spans 17 residues. The CDR3 is CASSLVGGLRSNYGYTF. For the CDR3, the DNA is TGCGCCAGCAGCTTGGTTGGGGGCCTGAGATCTAACTATGGCTACACCTTC.

This clonotype has at least ten counts. This chain links TRBV7-6 with TRBJ2-2; D remains ambiguous. CDR3 length equals 12 residues. The germline V gene encodes CDR1 SGHVS and CDR2 FNYEAQ. The V end was cut by 4 bases, the J end by 3 bases, with 3 bases between. The chain's CDR3 is CASSSDTGELFF. The CDR3 nucleotides are TGTGCCAGCAGCTCTGACACCGGGGAGCTGTTTTTT. The whole variable domain, remainder taken from reference TRBV7-6 and TRBJ2-2, is GAGVSQSPRYKVTKRGQDVALRCDPISGHVSLYWYRQALGQGPEFLTYFNYEAQQDKSGLPNDRFSAERPEGSISTLTIQRTEQRDSAMYRCASSSDTGELFFGEGSRLTVL.

This clonotype was seen at least ten times. The chain combines TRBV6-1 with TRBJ1-5; D call uncertain. Trimming took 9 bases from V and 2 from J, leaving 14 bases between them. The CDR3 loop spans 14 amino acids. Germline CDR1 and CDR2: MNHNS and SASEGT. The CDR3 loop reads CASSDLGRNQPQHF. CDR3 bases: TGTGCCAGTTCGGACCTAGGTCGCAATCAGCCCCAGCATTTT.

This clonotype was found many times. The rearrangement uses TRBV28 and TRBJ1-3; unclear D gene. The ends were cut back, 7 bases at V and 2 bases at J, with 9 bases in the middle. Germline CDR1 and CDR2: MDHEN and SYDVKM. CDR3 size: 13 residues. The CDR3, as DNA: TGTGCCAGCAAAGACCACCCTGGAAACACCATATATTTT. As protein: CASKDHPGNTIYF. The whole variable domain, filled in from reference TRBV28 and TRBJ1-3, reads DVKVTQSSRYLVKRTGEKVFLECVQDMDHENMFWYRQDPGLGLRLIYFSYDVKMKEKGDIPEGYSVSREKKERFSLILESASTNQTSMYLCASKDHPGNTIYFGEGSWLTVV.

This clonotype was recorded at least ten times. This chain uses TRBV11-3 with TRBJ1-1; no firm D call. CDR1 and CDR2 (germline): SGHNT, YENEEA. Trimming took off 2 bases at V and 5 bases at J, with 12 bases between the two ends. The CDR3 loop spans 14 amino acids. In nucleotides, the CDR3 is TGTGCCAGCAGCTTAAGTTCAGCCTCAACTGAAGCTTTCTTT. It specifies CASSLSSASTEAFF.

This clonotype was seen ten or more times. The chain recombines TRBV7-9 with TRBJ1-6; 8 nucleotides align to TRBD1. The CDR3 has 15 amino acids. The germline V gene encodes CDR1 SEHNR and CDR2 FQNEAQ (reference sequence). Trimming cost V 5 bases and J 6 bases; bases outside gene matches: 6. The CDR3 sequence: CASSKGDRSNSPLHF. The CDR3 bases are TGTGCCAGCAGCAAAGGGGACAGGTCTAATTCACCCCTCCACTTT.

The V call is TRBV29-1, the J call TRBJ2-7; the D is unclear. Germline CDR1 is SQVTM and CDR2 is ANQGSEA. CDR3 size: 14 residues. Trimming removed 6 bases from V and 0 bases from J, with 15 bases in between. CDR3 residues: CSVWTPESSYEQYF. The CDR3, as DNA: TGCAGCGTGTGGACCCCAGAATCCTCCTACGAGCAGTACTTC.

This clonotype was seen ten or more times. The chain links TRBV3-1 to TRBJ1-2, with D perhaps matching TRBD1 (6 bases). The CDR3 covers 17 residues. The V end lost 0 bases, the J end lost 8 bases, and 22 bases lay between the germline ends. Germline loops: CDR1 LGHDT, CDR2 YNNKEL (reference sequence). The CDR3 here is CASSQDRSGQLKEGYTF. DNA of the CDR3: TGTGCCAGCAGCCAAGACCGGTCCGGACAGCTTAAAGAAGGCTACACCTTC. Based on the CDR3 plus reference TRBV3-1 and TRBJ1-2, the full variable domain is DTAVSQTPKYLVTQMGNDKSIKCEQNLGHDTMYWYKQDSKKFLKIMFSYNNKELIINETVPNRFSPKSPDKAHLNLHINSLELGDSAVYFCASSQDRSGQLKEGYTFGSGTRLTVV.